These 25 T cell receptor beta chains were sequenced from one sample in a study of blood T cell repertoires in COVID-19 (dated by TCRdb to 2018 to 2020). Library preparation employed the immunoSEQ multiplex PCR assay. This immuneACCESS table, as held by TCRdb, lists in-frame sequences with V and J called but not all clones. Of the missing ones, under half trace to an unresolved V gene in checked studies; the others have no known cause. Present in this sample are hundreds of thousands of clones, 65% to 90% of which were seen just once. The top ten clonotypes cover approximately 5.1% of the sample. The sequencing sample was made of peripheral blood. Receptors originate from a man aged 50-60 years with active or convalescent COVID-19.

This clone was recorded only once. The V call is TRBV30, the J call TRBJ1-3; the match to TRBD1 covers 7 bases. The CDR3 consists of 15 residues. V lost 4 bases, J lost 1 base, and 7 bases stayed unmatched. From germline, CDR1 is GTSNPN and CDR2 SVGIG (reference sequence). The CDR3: CAWTLPTGSGNTIYF. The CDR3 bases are TGTGCCTGGACCCTACCGACAGGGTCTGGAAACACCATATATTTT.

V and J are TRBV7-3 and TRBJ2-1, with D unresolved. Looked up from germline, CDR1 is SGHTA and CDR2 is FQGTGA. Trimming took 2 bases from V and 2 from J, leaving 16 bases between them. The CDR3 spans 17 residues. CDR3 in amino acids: CASSLLPVEYAYNEQFF. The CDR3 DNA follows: TGTGCCAGCAGCTTATTACCGGTGGAGTACGCCTACAATGAGCAGTTCTTC.

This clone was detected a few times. The DNA for the CDR3 is TGCAGTGCGTCGGGACTCGGATTGTACACCTTC. Residues: CSASGLGLYTF. The chain joins TRBV20-1 to TRBJ1-2, with a possible D match to TRBD1 (5 bases). V was cut by 6 bases and J by 11 bases, with 16 bases left in between. Germline values: CDR1 DFQATT, CDR2 SNEGSKA (reference sequence). This CDR3 comprises 11 residues.

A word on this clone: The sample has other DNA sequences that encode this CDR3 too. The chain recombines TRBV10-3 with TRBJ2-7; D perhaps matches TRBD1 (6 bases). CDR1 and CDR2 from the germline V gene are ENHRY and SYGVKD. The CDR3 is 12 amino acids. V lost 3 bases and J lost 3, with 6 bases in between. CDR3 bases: TGTGCCATCAGTGACAGGGGCTACGAGCAGTACTTC. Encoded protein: CAISDRGYEQYF.

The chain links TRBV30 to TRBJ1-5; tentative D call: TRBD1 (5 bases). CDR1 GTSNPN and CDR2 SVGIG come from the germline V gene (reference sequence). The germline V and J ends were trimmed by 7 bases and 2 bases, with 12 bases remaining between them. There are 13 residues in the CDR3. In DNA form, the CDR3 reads TGTGCCTTAACTCAGGGTGGCAATCAGCCCCAGCATTTT. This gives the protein CALTQGGNQPQHF.

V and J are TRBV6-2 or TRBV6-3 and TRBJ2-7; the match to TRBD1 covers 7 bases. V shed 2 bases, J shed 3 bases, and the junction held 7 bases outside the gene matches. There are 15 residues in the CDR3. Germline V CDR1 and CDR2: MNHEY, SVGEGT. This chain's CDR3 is CASSYRDRVLYEQYF. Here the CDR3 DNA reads TGTGCCAGCAGTTACAGAGACAGGGTACTCTACGAGCAGTACTTC.

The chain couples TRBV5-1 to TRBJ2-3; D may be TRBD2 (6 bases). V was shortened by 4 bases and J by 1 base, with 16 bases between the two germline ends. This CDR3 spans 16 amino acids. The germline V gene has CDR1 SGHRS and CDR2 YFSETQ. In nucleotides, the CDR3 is TGCGCCAGCAGCCCAACTAGCCTTGGAGGCACAGATACGCAGTATTTT. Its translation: CASSPTSLGGTDTQYF. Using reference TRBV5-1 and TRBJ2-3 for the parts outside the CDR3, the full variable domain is KAGVTQTPRYLIKTRGQQVTLSCSPISGHRSVSWYQQTPGQGLQFLFEYFSETQRNKGNFPGRFSGRQFSNSRSEMNVSTLELGDSALYLCASSPTSLGGTDTQYFGPGTRLTVL.

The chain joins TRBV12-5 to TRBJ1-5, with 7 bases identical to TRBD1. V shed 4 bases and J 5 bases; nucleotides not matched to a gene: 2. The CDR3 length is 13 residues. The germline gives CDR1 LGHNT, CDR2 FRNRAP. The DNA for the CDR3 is TGTGCTAGTGGTTGGGACAGCTATCAGCCCCAGCATTTT. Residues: CASGWDSYQPQHF. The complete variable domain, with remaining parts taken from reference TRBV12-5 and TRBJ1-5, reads DARVTQTPRHKVTEMGQEVTMRCQPILGHNTVFWYRQTMMQGLELLAYFRNRAPLDDSGMPKDRFSAEMPDATLATLKIQPSEPRDSAVYFCASGWDSYQPQHFGDGTRLSIL.

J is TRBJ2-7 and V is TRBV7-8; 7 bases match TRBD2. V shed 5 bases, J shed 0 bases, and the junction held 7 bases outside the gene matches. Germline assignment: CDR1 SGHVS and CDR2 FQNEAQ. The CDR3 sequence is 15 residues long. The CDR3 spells CASSILAESSYEQYF. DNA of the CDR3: TGTGCCAGCAGCATTCTAGCGGAGAGCTCCTACGAGCAGTACTTC.

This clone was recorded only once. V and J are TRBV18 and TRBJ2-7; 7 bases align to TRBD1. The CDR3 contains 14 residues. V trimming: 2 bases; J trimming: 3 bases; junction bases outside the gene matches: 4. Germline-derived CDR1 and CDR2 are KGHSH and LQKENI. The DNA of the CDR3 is TGTGCCAGCTCACCAAGACAGGGTCTCTACGAGCAGTACTTC. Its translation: CASSPRQGLYEQYF. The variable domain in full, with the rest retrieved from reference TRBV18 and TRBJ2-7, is NAGVMQNPRHLVRRRGQEARLRCSPMKGHSHVYWYRQLPEEGLKFMVYLQKENIIDESGMPKERFSAEFPKEGPSILRIQQVVRGDSAAYFCASSPRQGLYEQYFGPGTRLTVT.

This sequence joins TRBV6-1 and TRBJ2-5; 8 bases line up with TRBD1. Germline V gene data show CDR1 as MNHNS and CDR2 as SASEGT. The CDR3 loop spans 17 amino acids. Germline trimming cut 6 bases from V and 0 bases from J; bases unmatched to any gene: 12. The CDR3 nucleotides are TGTGCCAGCAGCGAACGGGGGACAGGCACGTACCAAGAGACCCAGTACTTC. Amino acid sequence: CASSERGTGTYQETQYF.

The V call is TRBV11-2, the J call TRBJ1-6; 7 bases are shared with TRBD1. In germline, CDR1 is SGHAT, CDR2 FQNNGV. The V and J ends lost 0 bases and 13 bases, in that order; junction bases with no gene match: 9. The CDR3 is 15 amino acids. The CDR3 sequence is CASSLETGSWAPLHF. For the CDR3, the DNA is TGTGCCAGCAGCTTAGAGACAGGGTCCTGGGCGCCCCTCCACTTT.

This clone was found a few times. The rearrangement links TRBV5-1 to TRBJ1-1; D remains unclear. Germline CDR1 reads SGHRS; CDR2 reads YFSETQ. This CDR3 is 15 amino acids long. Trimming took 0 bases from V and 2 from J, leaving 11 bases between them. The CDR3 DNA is TGCGCCAGCAGCTTGGCCGCCCATGGCAACACTGAAGCTTTCTTT. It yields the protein CASSLAAHGNTEAFF.

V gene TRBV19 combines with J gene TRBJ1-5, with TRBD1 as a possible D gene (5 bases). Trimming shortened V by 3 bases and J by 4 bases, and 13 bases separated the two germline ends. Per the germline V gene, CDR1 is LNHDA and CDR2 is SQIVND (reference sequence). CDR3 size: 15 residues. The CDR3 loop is CASSISGLPNQPQHF. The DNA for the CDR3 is TGTGCCAGTAGTATCTCAGGGCTACCTAATCAGCCCCAGCATTTT.

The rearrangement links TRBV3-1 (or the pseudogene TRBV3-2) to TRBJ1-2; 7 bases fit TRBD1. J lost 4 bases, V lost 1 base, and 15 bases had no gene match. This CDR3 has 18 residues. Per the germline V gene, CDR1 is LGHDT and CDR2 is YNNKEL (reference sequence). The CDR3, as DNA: TGTGCCAGCAGCCAAGTGGGACAGTCAGGTCTTTATCTCTATGGCTACACCTTC. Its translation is CASSQVGQSGLYLYGYTF.

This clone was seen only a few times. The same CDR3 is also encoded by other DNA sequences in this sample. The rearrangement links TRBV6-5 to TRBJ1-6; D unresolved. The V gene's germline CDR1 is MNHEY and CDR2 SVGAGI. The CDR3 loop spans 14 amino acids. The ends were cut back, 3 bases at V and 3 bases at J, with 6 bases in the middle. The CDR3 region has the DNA TGTGCCAGCAGTTATTCGGGCTATAATTCACCCCTCCACTTT. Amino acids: CASSYSGYNSPLHF.

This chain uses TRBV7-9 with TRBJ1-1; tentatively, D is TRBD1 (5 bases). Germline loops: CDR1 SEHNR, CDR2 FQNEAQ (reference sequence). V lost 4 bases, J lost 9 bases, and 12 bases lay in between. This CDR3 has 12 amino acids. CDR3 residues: CASSYYQGKAFF. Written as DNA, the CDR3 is TGTGCCAGCAGCTACTATCAGGGTAAAGCTTTCTTT.

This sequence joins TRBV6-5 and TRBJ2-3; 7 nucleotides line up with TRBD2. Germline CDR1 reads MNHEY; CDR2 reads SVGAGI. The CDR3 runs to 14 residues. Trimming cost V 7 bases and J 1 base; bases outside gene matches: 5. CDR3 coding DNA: TGTGCCAGCATCGAGGGAGGGGGCACAGATACGCAGTATTTT. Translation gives CASIEGGGTDTQYF.

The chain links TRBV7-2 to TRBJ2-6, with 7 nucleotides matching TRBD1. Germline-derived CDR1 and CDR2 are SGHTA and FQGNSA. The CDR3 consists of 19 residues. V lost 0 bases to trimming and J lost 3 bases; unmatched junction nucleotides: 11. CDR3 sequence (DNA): TGTGCCAGCAGCTTAGCCCGACAGGGCCTGAGGTTTGGGGCCAACGTCCTGACTTTC. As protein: CASSLARQGLRFGANVLTF.

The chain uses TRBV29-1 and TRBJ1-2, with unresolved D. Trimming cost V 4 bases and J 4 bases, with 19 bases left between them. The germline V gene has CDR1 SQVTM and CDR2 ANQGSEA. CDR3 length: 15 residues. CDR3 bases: TGCAGCGTTGGGGGAGGAGGGTTCCGGAGCTATGGCTACACCTTC. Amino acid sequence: CSVGGGGFRSYGYTF. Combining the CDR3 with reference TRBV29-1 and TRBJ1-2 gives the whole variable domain SAVISQKPSRDICQRGTSLTIQCQVDSQVTMMFWYRQQPGQSLTLIATANQGSEATYESGFVIDKFPISRPNLTFSTLTVSNMSPEDSSIYLCSVGGGGFRSYGYTFGSGTRLTVV.

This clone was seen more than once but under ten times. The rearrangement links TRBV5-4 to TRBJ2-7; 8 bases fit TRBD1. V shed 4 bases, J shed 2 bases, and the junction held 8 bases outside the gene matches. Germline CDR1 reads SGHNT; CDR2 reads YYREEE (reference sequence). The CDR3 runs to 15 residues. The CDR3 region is CASSNARTGPYEQYF. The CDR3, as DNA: TGTGCCAGCAGCAACGCTAGGACAGGGCCCTACGAGCAGTACTTC.

The CDR3 sequence is CASSFRTVSGNTIYF. The CDR3 nucleotides read TGTGCCAGCAGCTTTCGGACAGTCTCTGGAAACACCATATATTTT. This chain connects TRBV7-9 to TRBJ1-3; perhaps TRBD1 as D (6 bases). The CDR3 loop spans 15 amino acids. The V end lost 3 bases, the J end lost 0 bases, and 9 bases lay between the germline ends. Looked up from germline, CDR1 is SEHNR and CDR2 is FQNEAQ (reference sequence).

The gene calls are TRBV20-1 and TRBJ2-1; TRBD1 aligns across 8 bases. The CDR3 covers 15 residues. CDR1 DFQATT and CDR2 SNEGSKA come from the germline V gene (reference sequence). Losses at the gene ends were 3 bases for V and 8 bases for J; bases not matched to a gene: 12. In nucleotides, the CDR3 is TGCAGTGCTAGTTTCAGGGGGCTAAAATCGGATGAGCAGTTCTTC. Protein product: CSASFRGLKSDEQFF.

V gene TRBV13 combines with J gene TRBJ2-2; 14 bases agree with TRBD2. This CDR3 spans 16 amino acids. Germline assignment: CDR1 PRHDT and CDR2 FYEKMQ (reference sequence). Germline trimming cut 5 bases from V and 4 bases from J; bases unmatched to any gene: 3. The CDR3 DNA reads TGTGCCAGCAGCGTCGGGACTAGCGGGAGCACCGGGGAGCTGTTTTTT. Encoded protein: CASSVGTSGSTGELFF. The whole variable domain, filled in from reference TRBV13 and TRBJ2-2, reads AAGVIQSPRHLIKEKRETATLKCYPIPRHDTVYWYQQGPGQDPQFLISFYEKMQSDKGSIPDRFSAQQFSDYHSELNMSSLELGDSALYFCASSVGTSGSTGELFFGEGSRLTVL.

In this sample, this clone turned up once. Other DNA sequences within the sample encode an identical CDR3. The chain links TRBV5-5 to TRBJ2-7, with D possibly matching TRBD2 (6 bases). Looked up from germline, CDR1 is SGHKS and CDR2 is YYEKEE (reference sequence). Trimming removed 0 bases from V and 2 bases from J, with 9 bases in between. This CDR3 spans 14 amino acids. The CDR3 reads CASSLGSGAYEQYF. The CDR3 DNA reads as TGTGCCAGCAGCTTGGGATCGGGAGCCTACGAGCAGTACTTC.